Listed here is a single T cell receptor beta chain. V was shortened by 8 bases and J by 3 bases, with 16 bases between the two germline ends. This CDR3 is built from 14 residues. This entry belongs to a study of OX40 agonist ivuxolimab in advanced cancers. The table came from immunoSEQ multiplex PCR; TCRdb's copy has only in-frame clones and leaves some out. The sample lists around 62,000 clones; 80% to 90% were seen once. Sample: CD4+ or CD8+ T cells sorted from blood, taken in a trial of the OX40 agonist ivuxolimab. This receptor was taken from an adult with an advanced solid tumor such as melanoma, head and neck, liver or kidney cancer. The rearrangement uses TRBV23-1 and TRBJ1-1, with a possible D match to TRBD1 (5 bases). TRBV23-1 is classed as an ORF, of uncertain function. CDR3 bases: TGCGCCAGCGGGACTAAGGGGCGCGACACTGAAGCTTTCTTT. Amino acids: CASGTKGRDTEAFF.